This T cell receptor (beta chain) was sequenced for a study of blood T cell repertoires in COVID-19 (dated by TCRdb to the early 2020s). About the investigation overall: Collaborator samples came from the United States, Italy and Spain and covered acute and convalescent phases of COVID-19. The material from the prospective study consisted of cDNA or gDNA derived from T cells, B-cell-depleted T cells, or PBMCs. Subjects who had been exposed to COVID-19, were actively infected with it, or had recovered from it provided the deeply sampled blood TCRbeta repertoires that made up the dataset. The repertoires were released in a freely available public database intended as a resource for research on the immune response to SARS-CoV-2. Samples came from the ongoing ImmuneRACE study (first 160 participants) plus 1,254 subjects from 6 global collaborators. A de-identified subject ID, COVID-19 status, age in years and sex were almost always included in the sample metadata. Where available, HLA class I and class II types were taken from metadata supplied by the sample provider and were not determined by assay-based typing.

This clone was seen only once. Its antigen is currently not known. Within one base of it there is no much larger clone, and no base qualities were kept. The germline V and J ends show losses of 4 bases and 4 bases respectively, and no gene match explains 11 bases of the junction. The cysteine opens and the phenylalanine closes a CDR3 of 16 amino acids. Here the CDR3 DNA is all that survives: 48 bases in frame from base 1. The germline V gene encodes CDR1 SGDLS and CDR2 YYNGEE. TCRbeta CDR3 regions were amplified from genomic DNA using the immunoSEQ Assay, a bias-controlled multiplex PCR. The paper's processing steps were these. Nucleated cell counts per sample were estimated from amplification of reference gene primers within the assay. To quantify the absolute abundance of each unique TCRbeta CDR3 rearrangement, sequence reads were collapsed and filtered. For each sample, productive Simpson clonality was calculated as the square root of Simpson's diversity index over productive rearrangements. Imported from immuneACCESS, the table was reduced by TCRdb to in-frame sequences with V and J called. These copies leave out some clones; in studies compared against another copy, an unresolved V gene accounts for under half, and the cause of the remainder is not known. V and J calls and clone size are given by that table; D and trimming were obtained from the DNA. Counted in this sample were approximately 210,000 clones; over 80% of them appeared once. Under 3% of the sample is taken by the ten largest.

Whole blood was collected in K2EDTA tubes by collaborating institutions according to the institutions' own protocols. For TCRbeta analysis, collaborator samples were shipped as frozen whole blood, as isolated PBMCs, or as DNA extracted from either sample type. What the work shows at the level of the full study, not this receptor alone: How much clinical and demographic metadata was included differed by source and by participant, and the metadata was provided uncurated.

Sequenced input: peripheral blood. The receptor was derived from a woman in her 70s with active or convalescent COVID-19. The chain links TRBV9 with TRBJ1-3, with TRBD1 matching 7 junction bases. The CDR3 protein is CASSSGDRAAGNTIYF. The nucleotides read TGTGCCAGCAGCTCCGGAGACAGGGCGGCGGGAAACACCATATATTTT.